Detailed here is one T cell receptor (beta chain). The data originate from a study of radiation and T cells in renal cell carcinoma. Data came from immunoSEQ multiplex PCR; TCRdb stores just in-frame clones and leaves some out. The sample yields fewer than 90,000 clones, about 86% seen once. The time point is: blood 2 weeks post-SBRT. Treatment of the sample: 15 Gy SBRT to primary tumor, nephrectomy 4 weeks later. The CDR3 sequence is 12 residues long. V gave up 2 bases and J gave up 7 bases, with 4 bases separating them. Germline V gene data show CDR1 as SGHRS and CDR2 as YFSETQ. The material sequenced was blood, taken from a patient whose treatment included radiotherapy and nephrectomy. The J gene is TRBJ1-6, the V gene TRBV5-1; no clear D gene. The sequence derives from a woman aged 45 to 65 with renal cell carcinoma. The CDR3 nucleotides read TGCGCCAGCAGCTTACCCAATTCACCCCTCCACTTT. Its translation is CASSLPNSPLHF.